Below, 12 T cell receptor beta chains from the same sample are listed, as sequenced in a study of blood T cell repertoires in COVID-19. Data came from immunoSEQ multiplex PCR; TCRdb stores just in-frame clones and leaves some out. The sample has 180,000 or so clones, around 80% seen once. Input material: peripheral blood. Source of these receptors: a woman in her 70s with acute or convalescent COVID-19.

This chain connects TRBV27 to TRBJ1-1; no firm D call. The germline CDR1 and CDR2 sequences are MNHEY and SMNVEV (reference sequence). The CDR3 runs 15 residues. Trimming removed 2 bases at V and 1 base at J, with 11 bases between. The CDR3, as DNA: TGTGCCAGCAGTTTAAGACCGACGGGGAACACTGAAGCTTTCTTT. It translates to CASSLRPTGNTEAFF.

V gene TRBV11-2 combines with J gene TRBJ2-2; maybe TRBD2 (5 bases). Between the trimmed V and J ends, which lost 3 bases and 0 bases, there was a span of 8 bases. The CDR3 contains 15 residues. In germline, CDR1 is SGHAT, CDR2 FQNNGV. CDR3 residues: CASSFYGTNTGELFF. The CDR3 DNA follows: TGTGCCAGCAGCTTTTACGGGACGAACACCGGGGAGCTGTTTTTT.

This clone showed up just a few times. This chain links TRBV15 with TRBJ1-2; TRBD1 matches at 7 bases. The CDR3 length is 16 residues. The germline CDR1 and CDR2 sequences are LNHNV and YYDKDF (reference sequence). The J segment lost 0 bases and the V segment lost 5 bases, leaving 9 bases of the junction unmatched. DNA of the CDR3: TGTGCCACCAGCGGCGCAGGGACAGTAGCTAACTATGGCTACACCTTC. This translates into CATSGAGTVANYGYTF.

This clone was detected only a few times. The gene calls are TRBV6-6 and TRBJ1-3, with a weak D call TRBD1 (6 bases). With 8 bases removed from V and 8 bases from J, the gap between germline ends came to 13 bases. This CDR3 comprises 12 residues. Germline V lookup: CDR1 MNHNY, CDR2 SVGAGI (reference sequence). The CDR3 coding sequence is TGTGCCAGCCACATGCGGACAGACACCATATATTTT. This gives the protein CASHMRTDTIYF.

The rearrangement links TRBV6-2 or TRBV6-3 to TRBJ2-7; 8 bases are shared with TRBD1. The ends lost 2 bases at V and 4 bases at J; junction bases unmatched: 10. Germline CDR1 MNHEY, CDR2 SVGEGT. This CDR3 spans 16 amino acids. The CDR3 sequence is CASSYPTGANLYEQYF. CDR3 coding DNA: TGTGCCAGCAGTTACCCGACAGGGGCGAATCTGTACGAGCAGTACTTC.

This clone was seen more than once but under ten times. The junction does not match germline at one end; this may be a read error. The chain is built from TRBV6-1 and TRBJ2-3; 8 nucleotides align to TRBD2. This CDR3 has 16 residues. CDR1 MNHNS and CDR2 SASEGT come from the germline V gene. CDR3 sequence reads: CASSQAAGGSTDTQYF. CDR3 nucleotide sequence: TGTGCCAGCAGTCAAGCTGCGGGGGGAAGCACAGATACGCAGTATTTT.

The chain uses TRBV5-1 and TRBJ1-2; D may be TRBD1 (5 bases). V was pared by 0 bases and J by 7 bases, with 10 bases between. Germline V gives CDR1 SGHRS, CDR2 YFSETQ. The CDR3 is 13 residues long. CDR3 DNA sequence: TGCGCCAGCAGCTTGGACCAGGGAATTGGCTACACCTTC. It encodes CASSLDQGIGYTF.

This chain links TRBV27 with TRBJ1-2; the D gene is possibly TRBD1 (5 bases). Germline values: CDR1 MNHEY, CDR2 SMNVEV (reference sequence). The CDR3 contains 13 residues. The ends were cut back, 6 bases at V and 0 bases at J, with 8 bases in the middle. CDR3 region: CASSGRANYGYTF. For the CDR3, the DNA is TGTGCCAGCAGCGGCAGGGCTAACTATGGCTACACCTTC.

In its sample, this clone was seen once. The chain has TRBV11-2 and TRBJ2-6; maybe TRBD2 (6 bases). The germline V gene has CDR1 SGHAT and CDR2 FQNNGV. V shed 4 bases and J shed 2 bases, with 9 bases lying between them. The CDR3 totals 15 residues. CDR3 nucleotide sequence: TGTGCCAGCAGCTGGGACTCAACTGGGGCCAACGTCCTGACTTTC. Its translation: CASSWDSTGANVLTF. Combining the CDR3 with reference TRBV11-2 and TRBJ2-6 gives the whole variable domain EAGVAQSPRYKIIEKRQSVAFWCNPISGHATLYWYQQILGQGPKLLIQFQNNGVVDDSQLPKDRFSAERLKGVDSTLKIQPAKLEDSAVYLCASSWDSTGANVLTFGAGSRLTVL.

Written as DNA, the CDR3 is TGTGCCAGCAGCTTCAAGGACAGGGGTTGGGGCAATCAGCCCCAGCATTTT. Residues: CASSFKDRGWGNQPQHF. The genes are TRBV28 and TRBJ1-5, with 9 bases matching TRBD1. V dropped 6 bases and J dropped 2; count of bases not matched to a gene: 11. This CDR3 comprises 17 residues. Germline CDR1 is MDHEN and CDR2 is SYDVKM.

The gene calls are TRBV4-3 and TRBJ2-1; D is possibly TRBD1 (5 bases). Trimming shortened V by 0 bases and J by 9 bases, and 12 bases separated the two germline ends. CDR1 and CDR2 from the germline V gene are LGHNA and YSLEER. The CDR3 has 14 amino acids. The CDR3 nucleotides are TGCGCCAGCAGCCAAGAGAAAACAGGTCTTGAGCAGTTCTTC. Its translation: CASSQEKTGLEQFF.

This rearrangement joins TRBV18 to TRBJ1-1; a possible D gene is TRBD1 (6 bases). V was shortened by 1 base and J by 2 bases, with 17 bases between the two germline ends. CDR3 length: 17 residues. Germline-derived CDR1 and CDR2 are KGHSH and LQKENI. The chain's CDR3 is CASSPRERGGSNTEAFF. The CDR3 DNA sequence: TGTGCCAGCTCACCACGGGAAAGGGGGGGATCTAACACTGAAGCTTTCTTT.